The 6 T cell receptor beta chains reported below all come from one sample, sequenced in a study of post-analysis software for immune sequencing data. General study results and limits: Roughly five TRBV segments, including TRBV5-6, TRBV5-1 and TRBV20-1, were more frequent in patients than controls.

Their antigens remain unidentified. Every TCR beta cDNA library bore unique molecular identifiers. In TCRdb, the PCR reads were re-called with MiXCR into one record per CDR3 protein. The data contain about 430,000 distinct CDR3 sequences, about 39% of them singletons. Sequencing input: blood. These TCRs come from a girl under 10 years old with multiple sclerosis.

The chain carries TRBV5-5 and TRBJ1-5; 9 bases map to TRBD1. In germline, CDR1 is SGHKS, CDR2 YYEKEE (reference sequence). Trimming cost V 4 bases and J 7 bases; bases outside gene matches: 9. The CDR3 covers 15 residues. CDR3 DNA: TGTGCCAGCAGCCCCGCCGGGACAGGGAGACAGCCCCAGCATTTT. It encodes CASSPAGTGRQPQHF.

The chain carries TRBV18 and TRBJ2-3; 8 bases agree with TRBD2. Trimming removed 3 bases from V and 9 bases from J; junction bases left unmatched: 11. Germline CDR1 KGHSH, CDR2 LQKENI. The CDR3 is made up of 15 amino acids. In DNA, the CDR3 is TGTGCCAGCTCACCCAAGACTCGACGGGGGGGGACGCAGTATTTT. It specifies CASSPKTRRGGTQYF.

The rearrangement joins TRBV7-2 to TRBJ1-6; D is unclear. Trimming shortened V by 1 base and J by 7 bases, and 11 bases separated the two germline ends. This CDR3 spans 15 amino acids. Germline V CDR1 and CDR2: SGHTA, FQGNSA. In nucleotides, the CDR3 is TGTGCCAGCAGCTTAGAGTCTCAGCCAAATTCACCCCTCCACTTT. The encoded protein is CASSLESQPNSPLHF. The full variable domain, rest sourced from reference TRBV7-2 and TRBJ1-6, is GAGVSQSPSNKVTEKGKDVELRCDPISGHTALYWYRQSLGQGLEFLIYFQGNSAPDKSGLPSDRFSAERTGGSVSTLTIQRTQQEDSAVYLCASSLESQPNSPLHFGNGTRLTVT.

Only a few counts were recorded for this clonotype. CDR3 coding DNA: TGTGCCAGCAGTTTCGGCGGGGGAGGGGATGAGCAGTTCTTC. Amino acids: CASSFGGGGDEQFF. V is TRBV12-3 or TRBV12-4 and J is TRBJ2-1, with TRBD2 identical over 7 bases. Germline trimming cut 3 bases from V and 8 bases from J; bases unmatched to any gene: 7. The CDR3 runs 14 residues.

The rearrangement joins TRBV9 to TRBJ1-2; D is unclear. CDR1 and CDR2 (germline): SGDLS, YYNGEE. The CDR3 is 12 amino acids. The germline V and J ends were trimmed by 0 bases and 4 bases, with 4 bases remaining between them. The CDR3 bases are TGTGCCAGCAGCGTAGCTACCTATGGCTACACCTTC. This sequence encodes CASSVATYGYTF.

This clonotype was counted a single time. The chain links TRBV24-1 to TRBJ2-1; 10 nucleotides align to TRBD2. V lost 4 bases and J lost 9; bases outside the gene matches: 8. The germline V gene encodes CDR1 KGHDR and CDR2 SFDVKD. The CDR3 length is 15 residues. The CDR3 protein is CATSEGASGSIEQFF. In DNA form, the CDR3 reads TGTGCCACCAGTGAAGGGGCTAGCGGGAGTATTGAGCAGTTCTTC.